This TCR beta chain was sequenced during a study of blood T cell repertoires in COVID-19. This CDR3 is built from 16 residues. V gave up 3 bases and J gave up 2 bases, with 16 bases separating them. Germline V gene data show CDR1 as KGHSH and CDR2 as LQKENI. Profiled with immunoSEQ multiplex PCR; TCRdb holds only in-frame clones, not every one. The sample includes about 200,000 clones, 82% of them seen just once. Donors in Cohort 3 who had recovered were those with two negative PCRs, healthcare professional clearance, or resolution of their symptoms. The chain uses TRBV18 and TRBJ1-1; D perhaps matches TRBD1 (6 bases). The sequenced sample consisted of PBMCs or T cells enriched from blood (not recorded which). The sequence was collected from a man in his forties who had recovered from COVID-19. CDR3 amino acids: CASSPTPGQVNTEAFF. The CDR3 DNA sequence: TGTGCCAGCTCACCCACCCCGGGACAAGTTAACACTGAAGCTTTCTTT.